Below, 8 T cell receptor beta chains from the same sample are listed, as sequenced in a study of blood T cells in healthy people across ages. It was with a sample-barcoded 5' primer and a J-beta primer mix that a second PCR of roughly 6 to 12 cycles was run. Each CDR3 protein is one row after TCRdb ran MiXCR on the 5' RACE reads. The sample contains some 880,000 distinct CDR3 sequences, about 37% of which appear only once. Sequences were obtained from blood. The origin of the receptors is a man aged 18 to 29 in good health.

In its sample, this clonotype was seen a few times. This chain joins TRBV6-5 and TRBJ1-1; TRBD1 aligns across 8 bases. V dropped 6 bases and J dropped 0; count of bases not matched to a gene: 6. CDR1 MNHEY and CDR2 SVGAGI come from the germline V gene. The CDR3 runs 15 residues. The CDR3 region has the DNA TGTGCCAGCAGGCCGGACAGGGCGCTGAACACTGAAGCTTTCTTT. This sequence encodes CASRPDRALNTEAFF.

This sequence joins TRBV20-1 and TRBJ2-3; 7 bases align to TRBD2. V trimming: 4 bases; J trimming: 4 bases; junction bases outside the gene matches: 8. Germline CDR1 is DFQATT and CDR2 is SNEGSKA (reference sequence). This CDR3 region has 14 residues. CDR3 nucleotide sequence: TGCAGTGCTAAAAAAGCGGGGATGGCAGATACGCAGTATTTT. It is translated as CSAKKAGMADTQYF.

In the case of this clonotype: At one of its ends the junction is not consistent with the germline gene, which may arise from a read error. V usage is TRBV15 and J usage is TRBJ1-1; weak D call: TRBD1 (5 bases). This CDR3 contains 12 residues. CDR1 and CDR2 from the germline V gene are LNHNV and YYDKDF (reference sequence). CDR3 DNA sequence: TGTGTCACCCGGGGGGTAGAGACTGAAGCTTTCTTT. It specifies CVTRGVETEAFF.

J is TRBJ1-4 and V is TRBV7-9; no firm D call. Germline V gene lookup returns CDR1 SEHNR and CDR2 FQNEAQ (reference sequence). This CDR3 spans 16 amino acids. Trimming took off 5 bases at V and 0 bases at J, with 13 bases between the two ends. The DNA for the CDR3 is TGTGCCAGCAGCCCTCCGGGGATGTCAACTAATGAAAAACTGTTTTTT. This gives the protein CASSPPGMSTNEKLFF. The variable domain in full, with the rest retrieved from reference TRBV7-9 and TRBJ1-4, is DTGVSQNPRHKITKRGQNVTFRCDPISEHNRLYWYRQTLGQGPEFLTYFQNEAQLEKSRLLSDRFSAERPKGSFSTLEIQRTEQGDSAMYLCASSPPGMSTNEKLFFGSGTQLSVL.

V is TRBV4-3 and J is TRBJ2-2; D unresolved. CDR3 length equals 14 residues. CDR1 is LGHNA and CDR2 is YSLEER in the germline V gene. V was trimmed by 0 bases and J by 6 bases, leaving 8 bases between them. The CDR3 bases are TGCGCCAGCAGCCAAGAATGGGATCCCGGGGAGCTGTTTTTT. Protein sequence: CASSQEWDPGELFF.

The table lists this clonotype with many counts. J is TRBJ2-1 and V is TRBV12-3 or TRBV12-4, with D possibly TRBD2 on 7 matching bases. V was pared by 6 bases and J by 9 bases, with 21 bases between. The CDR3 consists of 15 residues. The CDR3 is CASSSGGGGVGEQFF. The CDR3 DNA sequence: TGTGCCAGCAGCTCGGGGGGCGGGGGTGTAGGTGAGCAGTTCTTC.

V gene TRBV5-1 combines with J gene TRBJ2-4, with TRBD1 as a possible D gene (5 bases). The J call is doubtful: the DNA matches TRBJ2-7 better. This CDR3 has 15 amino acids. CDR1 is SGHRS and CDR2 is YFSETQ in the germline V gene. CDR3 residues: CASSSLTDWNYEQYF. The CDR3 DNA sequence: TGCGCCAGCAGCTCCCTGACAGACTGGAACTACGAGCAGTACTTC.

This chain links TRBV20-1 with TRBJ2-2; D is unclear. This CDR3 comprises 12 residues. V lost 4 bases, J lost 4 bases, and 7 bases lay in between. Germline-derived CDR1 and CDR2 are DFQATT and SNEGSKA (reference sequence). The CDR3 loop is CSAISSTGELFF. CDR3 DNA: TGCAGTGCTATAAGTAGCACCGGGGAGCTGTTTTTT.